This T cell receptor (beta chain) stems from a study of shared clonotypes between healthy human individuals. Findings of the study overall: The authors expected sequencing depth to affect clonotype sharing among donors. What naive subsets generally showed was a larger estimated richness than memory subsets showed.

Donors included only healthy HIV-negative adults lacking recent acute infections or vaccinations. Sorted-subset replicate PCRs used about 190 ng of genomic DNA. This amount corresponded to 30,000 to 35,000 T cell genomes. The protocol was immunoSEQ multiplex PCR, while the TCRdb copy is restricted to in-frame clones and leaves out a portion. The table records about 1 million clones, about 75% of them present only once. About this clone: Its antigen is not known.

The TCR originated in a man aged 18-30 years in good health. The sample consisted of memory CD4+ T cells sorted from blood. Subset reported: CD45RA-negative fraction.

CDR3 amino acids: CASSPNVYEQYF. In DNA, the CDR3 is TGTGCCAGCTCACCTAACGTGTACGAGCAGTACTTC. This chain uses TRBV18 with TRBJ2-7, with D uncertain. There are 12 residues in the CDR3. V lost 3 bases, J lost 4 bases, and 7 bases lay in between. Germline V CDR1 and CDR2: KGHSH, LQKENI.